One T cell receptor beta chain is described in this entry. Assay: immunoSEQ multiplex PCR; the TCRdb copy retains only in-frame clones and omits some. The sample lists 88,000 or so clones, 90% to 95% seen once, with roughly a quarter in the top ten. Germline values: CDR1 SGHTA, CDR2 FQGNSA. The CDR3 totals 15 residues. Trimming took 1 base from V and 5 from J, leaving 14 bases between them. This entry is derived from a study of brain T cells in children with intractable seizures. Surgery cases with the highest brain T cell transcript signatures were chosen for sequencing. V gene TRBV7-2 combines with J gene TRBJ2-5, with D possibly TRBD1 on 5 matching bases. Material: peripheral blood, obtained at surgery. The sequence derives from a girl aged 2 to 10 with Rasmussen encephalitis and intractable seizures. The CDR3 coding sequence is TGTGCCAGCAGCTTAGACAGGCCGAGTGGGGAGACCCAGTACTTC. Translated: CASSLDRPSGETQYF.